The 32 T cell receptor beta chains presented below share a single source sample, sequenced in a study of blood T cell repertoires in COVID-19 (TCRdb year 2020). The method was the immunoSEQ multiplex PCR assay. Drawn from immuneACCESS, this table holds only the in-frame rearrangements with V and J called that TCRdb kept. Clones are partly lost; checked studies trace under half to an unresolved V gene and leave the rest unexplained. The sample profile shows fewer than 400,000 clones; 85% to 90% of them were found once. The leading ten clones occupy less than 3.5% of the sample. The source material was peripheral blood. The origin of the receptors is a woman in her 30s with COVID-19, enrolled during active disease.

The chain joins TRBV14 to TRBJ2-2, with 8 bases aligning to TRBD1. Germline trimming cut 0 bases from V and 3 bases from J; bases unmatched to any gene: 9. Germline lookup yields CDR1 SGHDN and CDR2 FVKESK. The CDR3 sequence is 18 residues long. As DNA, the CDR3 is TGTGCCAGCAGCCAAGAGGAACAGGGGGTTTTCGACACCGGGGAGCTGTTTTTT. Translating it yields CASSQEEQGVFDTGELFF.

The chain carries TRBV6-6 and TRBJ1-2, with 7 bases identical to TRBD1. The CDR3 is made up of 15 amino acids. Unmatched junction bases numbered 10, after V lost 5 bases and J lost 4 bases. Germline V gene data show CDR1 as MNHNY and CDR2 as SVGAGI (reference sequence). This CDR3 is CASSRDSPPPYGYTF. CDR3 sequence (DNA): TGTGCCAGCAGTCGGGACAGCCCTCCGCCCTATGGCTACACCTTC.

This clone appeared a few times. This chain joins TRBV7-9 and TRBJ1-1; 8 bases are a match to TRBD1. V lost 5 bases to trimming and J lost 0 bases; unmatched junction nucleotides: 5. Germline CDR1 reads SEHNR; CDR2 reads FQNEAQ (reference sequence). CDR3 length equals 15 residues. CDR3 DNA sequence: TGTGCCAGCAGCACCTCGGACAGGGTGAACACTGAAGCTTTCTTT. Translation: CASSTSDRVNTEAFF.

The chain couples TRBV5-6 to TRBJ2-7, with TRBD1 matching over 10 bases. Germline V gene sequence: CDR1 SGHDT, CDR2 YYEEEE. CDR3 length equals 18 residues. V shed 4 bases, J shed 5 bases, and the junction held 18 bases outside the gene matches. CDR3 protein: CASSDRTGGMTSSNEQYF. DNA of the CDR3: TGTGCCAGCAGCGATAGGACAGGGGGTATGACCAGTTCTAACGAGCAGTACTTC.

The CDR3 bases are TGTGCCAGCAGTTTGGCTAGCGGAAACACCGGGGAGCTGTTTTTT. As protein: CASSLASGNTGELFF. The chain joins TRBV28 to TRBJ2-2; TRBD2 matches 7 bases. The V and J ends lost 3 bases and 2 bases, in that order; junction bases with no gene match: 3. CDR3 length equals 15 residues. CDR1 is MDHEN and CDR2 is SYDVKM in the germline V gene. Drawing the rest from reference TRBV28 and TRBJ2-2, the complete variable domain is DVKVTQSSRYLVKRTGEKVFLECVQDMDHENMFWYRQDPGLGLRLIYFSYDVKMKEKGDIPEGYSVSREKKERFSLILESASTNQTSMYLCASSLASGNTGELFFGEGSRLTVL.

CDR3 in amino acids: CASGTEGIANQPQHF. CDR3 DNA: TGTGCCAGCGGGACAGAGGGGATAGCAAATCAGCCCCAGCATTTT. This sequence joins TRBV6-5 and TRBJ1-5, with TRBD1 matching 7 bases. The CDR3 is made up of 15 amino acids. Germline CDR1 is MNHEY and CDR2 is SVGAGI. Unmatched junction bases numbered 11, after V lost 8 bases and J lost 4 bases.

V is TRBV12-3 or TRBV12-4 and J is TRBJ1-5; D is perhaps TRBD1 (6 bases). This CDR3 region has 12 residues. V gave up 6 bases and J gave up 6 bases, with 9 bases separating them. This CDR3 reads CASRGGGQPQHF. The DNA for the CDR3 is TGTGCCAGCAGGGGAGGGGGTCAGCCCCAGCATTTT.

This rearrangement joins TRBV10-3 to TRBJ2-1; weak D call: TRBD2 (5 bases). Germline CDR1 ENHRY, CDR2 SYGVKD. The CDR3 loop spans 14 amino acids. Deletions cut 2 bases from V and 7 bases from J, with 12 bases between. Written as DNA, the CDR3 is TGTGCCATCAGTGAGCTAGCCGGAGAGAATGAGCAGTTCTTC. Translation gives CAISELAGENEQFF.

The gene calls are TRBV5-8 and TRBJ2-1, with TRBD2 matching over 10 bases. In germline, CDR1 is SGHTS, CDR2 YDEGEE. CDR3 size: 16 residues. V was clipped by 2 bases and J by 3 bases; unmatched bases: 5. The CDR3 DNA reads TGTGCCAGCAGCTTCGGACTAGCGGAAGACTACAATGAGCAGTTCTTC. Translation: CASSFGLAEDYNEQFF.

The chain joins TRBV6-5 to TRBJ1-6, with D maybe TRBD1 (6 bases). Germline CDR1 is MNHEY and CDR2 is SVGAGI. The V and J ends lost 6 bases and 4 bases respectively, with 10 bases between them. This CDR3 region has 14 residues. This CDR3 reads CASSRTAYNSPLHF. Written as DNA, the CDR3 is TGTGCCAGCAGCCGGACAGCATATAATTCACCCCTCCACTTT.

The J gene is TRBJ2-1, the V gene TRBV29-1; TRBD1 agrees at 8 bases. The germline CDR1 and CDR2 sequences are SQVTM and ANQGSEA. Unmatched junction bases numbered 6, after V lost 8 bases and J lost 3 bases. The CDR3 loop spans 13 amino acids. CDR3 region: CSLGQDDYNEQFF. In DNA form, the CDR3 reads TGCAGCCTGGGACAGGATGACTACAATGAGCAGTTCTTC.

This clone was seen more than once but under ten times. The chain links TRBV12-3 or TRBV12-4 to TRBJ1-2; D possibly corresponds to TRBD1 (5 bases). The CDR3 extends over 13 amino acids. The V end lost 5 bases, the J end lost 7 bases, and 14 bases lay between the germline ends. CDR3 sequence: CASSPTGLGGYTF. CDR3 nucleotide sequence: TGTGCCAGCAGTCCAACGGGACTGGGTGGCTACACCTTC.

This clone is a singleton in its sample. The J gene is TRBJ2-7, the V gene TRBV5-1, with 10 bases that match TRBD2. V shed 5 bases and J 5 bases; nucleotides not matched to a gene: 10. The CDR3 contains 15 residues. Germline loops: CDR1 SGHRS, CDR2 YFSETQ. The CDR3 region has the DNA TGCGCCAGCAGATCAGAGGGACTAGCGTCAAACGAGCAGTACTTC. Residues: CASRSEGLASNEQYF.

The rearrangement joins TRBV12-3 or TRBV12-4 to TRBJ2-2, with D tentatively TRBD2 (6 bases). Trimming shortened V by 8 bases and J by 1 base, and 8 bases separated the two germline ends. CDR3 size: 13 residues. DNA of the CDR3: TGTGCCAGCGGGCGGGAGAACACCGGGGAGCTGTTTTTT. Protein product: CASGRENTGELFF.

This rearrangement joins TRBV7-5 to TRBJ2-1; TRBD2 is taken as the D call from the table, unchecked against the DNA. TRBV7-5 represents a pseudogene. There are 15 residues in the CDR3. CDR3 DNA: TGTGTCAGAAGTTACGGACTAGCGGGCTACAATGAGCAGTTCTTC. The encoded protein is CVRSYGLAGYNEQFF.

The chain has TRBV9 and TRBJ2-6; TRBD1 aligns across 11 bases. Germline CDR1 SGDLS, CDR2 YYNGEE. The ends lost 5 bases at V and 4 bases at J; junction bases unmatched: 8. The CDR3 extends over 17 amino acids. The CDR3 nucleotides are TGTGCCAGCAGGGCCCGGACAGGGGGCTCAGGGGCCAACGTCCTGACTTTC. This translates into CASRARTGGSGANVLTF.

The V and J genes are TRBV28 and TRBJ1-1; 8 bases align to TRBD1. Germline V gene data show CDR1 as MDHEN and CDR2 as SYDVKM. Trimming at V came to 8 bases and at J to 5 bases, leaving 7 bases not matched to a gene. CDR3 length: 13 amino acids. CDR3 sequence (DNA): TGTGCCAGCTATCTACAGGGGGGGACTGAAGCTTTCTTT. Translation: CASYLQGGTEAFF.

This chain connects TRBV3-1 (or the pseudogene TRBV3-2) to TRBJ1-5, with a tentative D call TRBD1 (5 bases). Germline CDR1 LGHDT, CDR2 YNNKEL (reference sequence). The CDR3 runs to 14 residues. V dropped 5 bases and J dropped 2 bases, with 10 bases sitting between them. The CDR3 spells CASSLDRGNQPQHF. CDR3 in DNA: TGTGCCAGCAGCTTAGACAGAGGCAATCAGCCCCAGCATTTT.

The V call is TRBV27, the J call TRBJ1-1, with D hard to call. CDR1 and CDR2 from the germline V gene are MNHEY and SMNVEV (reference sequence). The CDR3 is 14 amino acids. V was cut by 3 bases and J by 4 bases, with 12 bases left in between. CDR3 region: CASSFDLGVTEAFF. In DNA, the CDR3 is TGTGCCAGCAGTTTTGATCTGGGCGTCACTGAAGCTTTCTTT.

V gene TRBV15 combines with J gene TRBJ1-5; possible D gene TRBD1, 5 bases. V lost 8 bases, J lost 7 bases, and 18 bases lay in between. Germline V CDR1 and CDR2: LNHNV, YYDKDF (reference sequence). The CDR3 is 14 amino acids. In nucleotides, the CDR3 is TGTGCCACCGCCAAAGGGAGGGGTATCCAGCCCCAGCATTTT. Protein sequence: CATAKGRGIQPQHF.

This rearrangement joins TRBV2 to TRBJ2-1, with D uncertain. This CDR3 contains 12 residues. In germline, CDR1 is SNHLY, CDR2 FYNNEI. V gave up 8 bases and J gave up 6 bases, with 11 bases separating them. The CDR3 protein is CASHQSVNEQFF. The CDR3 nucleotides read TGTGCCAGCCACCAGTCAGTCAATGAGCAGTTCTTC.

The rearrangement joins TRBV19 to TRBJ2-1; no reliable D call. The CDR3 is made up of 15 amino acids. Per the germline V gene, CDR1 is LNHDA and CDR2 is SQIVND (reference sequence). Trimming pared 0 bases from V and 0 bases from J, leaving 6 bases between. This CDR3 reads CASSIDVASYNEQFF. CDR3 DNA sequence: TGTGCCAGTAGTATAGACGTAGCCTCCTACAATGAGCAGTTCTTC.

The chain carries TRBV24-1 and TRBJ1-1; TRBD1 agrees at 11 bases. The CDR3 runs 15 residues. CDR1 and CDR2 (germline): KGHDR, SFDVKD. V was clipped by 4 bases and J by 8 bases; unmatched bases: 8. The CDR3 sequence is CATSEGPGQGVEAFF. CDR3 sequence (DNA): TGTGCCACCAGTGAGGGCCCGGGACAGGGGGTCGAAGCTTTCTTT.

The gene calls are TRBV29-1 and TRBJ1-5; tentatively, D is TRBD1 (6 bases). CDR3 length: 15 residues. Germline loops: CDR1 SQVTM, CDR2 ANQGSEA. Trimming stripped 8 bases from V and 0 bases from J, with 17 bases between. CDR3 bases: TGCAGCTCCAACAGGGTTAGTTATAGCAATCAGCCCCAGCATTTT. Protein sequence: CSSNRVSYSNQPQHF.

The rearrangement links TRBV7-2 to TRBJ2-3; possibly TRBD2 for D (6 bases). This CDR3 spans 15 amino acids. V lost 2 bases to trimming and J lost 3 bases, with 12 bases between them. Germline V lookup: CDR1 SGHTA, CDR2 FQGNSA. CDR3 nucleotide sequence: TGTGCCAGCAGCTTAAATAGCGGCGGGACAGATACGCAGTATTTT. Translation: CASSLNSGGTDTQYF.

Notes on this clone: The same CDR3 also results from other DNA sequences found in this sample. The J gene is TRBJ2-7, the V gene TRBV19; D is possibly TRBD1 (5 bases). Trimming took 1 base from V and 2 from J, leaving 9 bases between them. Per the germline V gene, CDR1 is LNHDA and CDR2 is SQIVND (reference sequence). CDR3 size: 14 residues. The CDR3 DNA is TGTGCCAGTAGTATAGGTCAGGGAACCTACGAGCAGTACTTC. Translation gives CASSIGQGTYEQYF.

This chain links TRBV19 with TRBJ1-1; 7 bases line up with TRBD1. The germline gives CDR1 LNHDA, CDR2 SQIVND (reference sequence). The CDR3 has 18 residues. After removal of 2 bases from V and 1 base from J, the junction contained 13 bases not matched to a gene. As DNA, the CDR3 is TGTGCCAGTAGTATAATTTGGGGCGAGGGACAGCGGAACACTGAAGCTTTCTTT. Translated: CASSIIWGEGQRNTEAFF.

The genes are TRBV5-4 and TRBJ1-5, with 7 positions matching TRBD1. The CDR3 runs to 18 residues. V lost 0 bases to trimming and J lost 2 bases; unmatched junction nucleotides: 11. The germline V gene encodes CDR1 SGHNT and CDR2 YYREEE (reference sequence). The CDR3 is CASSLALEGGEGNQPQHF. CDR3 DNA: TGTGCCAGCAGCTTGGCCTTGGAAGGGGGCGAGGGCAATCAGCCCCAGCATTTT.

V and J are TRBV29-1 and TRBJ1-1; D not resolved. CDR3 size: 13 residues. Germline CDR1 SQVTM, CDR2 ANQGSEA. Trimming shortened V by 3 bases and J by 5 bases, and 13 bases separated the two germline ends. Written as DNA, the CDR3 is TGCAGCGTTGAGTCCCGGGGTGGGACTGAAGCTTTCTTT. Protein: CSVESRGGTEAFF.

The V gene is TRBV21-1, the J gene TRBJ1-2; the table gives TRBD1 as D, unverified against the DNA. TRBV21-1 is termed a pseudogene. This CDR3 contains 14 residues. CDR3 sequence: CASSKVGTEYGYTF. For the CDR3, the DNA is TGTGCCAGCAGCAAAGTAGGGACAGAGTATGGCTACACCTTC.

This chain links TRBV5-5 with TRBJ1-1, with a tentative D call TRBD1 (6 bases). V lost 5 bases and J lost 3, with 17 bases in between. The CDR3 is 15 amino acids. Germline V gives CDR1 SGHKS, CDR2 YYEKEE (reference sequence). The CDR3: CASRRVADRYTEAFF. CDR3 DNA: TGTGCCAGCAGGAGGGTTGCGGACAGATACACTGAAGCTTTCTTT.

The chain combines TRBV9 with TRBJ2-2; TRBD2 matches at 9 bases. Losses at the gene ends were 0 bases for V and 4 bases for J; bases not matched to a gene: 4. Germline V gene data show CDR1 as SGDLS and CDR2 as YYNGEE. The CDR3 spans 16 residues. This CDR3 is CASSVGAGGATGELFF. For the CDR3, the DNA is TGTGCCAGCAGCGTAGGTGCGGGAGGGGCCACCGGGGAGCTGTTTTTT.